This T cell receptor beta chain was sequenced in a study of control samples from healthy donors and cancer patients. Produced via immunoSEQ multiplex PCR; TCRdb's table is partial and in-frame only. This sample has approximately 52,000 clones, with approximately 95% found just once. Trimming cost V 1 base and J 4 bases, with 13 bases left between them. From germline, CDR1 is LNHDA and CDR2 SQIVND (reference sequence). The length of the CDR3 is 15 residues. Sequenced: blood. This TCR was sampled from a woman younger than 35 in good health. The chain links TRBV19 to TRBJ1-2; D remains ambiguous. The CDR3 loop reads CASSIGAGGSYGYTF. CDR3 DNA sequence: TGTGCCAGTAGTATAGGGGCAGGAGGATCCTATGGCTACACCTTC.